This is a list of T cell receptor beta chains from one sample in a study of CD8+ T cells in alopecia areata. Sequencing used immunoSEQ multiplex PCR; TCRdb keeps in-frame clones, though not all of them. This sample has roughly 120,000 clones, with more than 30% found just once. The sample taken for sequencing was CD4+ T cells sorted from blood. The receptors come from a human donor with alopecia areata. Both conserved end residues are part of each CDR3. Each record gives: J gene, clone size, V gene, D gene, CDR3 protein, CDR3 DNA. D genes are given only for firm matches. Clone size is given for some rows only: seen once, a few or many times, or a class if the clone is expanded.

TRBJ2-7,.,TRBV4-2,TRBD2,CASSQDSPRTSGYEQYF,TGTGCCAGCAGCCAAGATTCCCCCCGGACTAGCGGATACGAGCAGTACTTC
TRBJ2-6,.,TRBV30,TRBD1,CAWSGTGLYSGANVLTF,TGTGCCTGGAGTGGGACAGGGTTATACTCTGGGGCCAACGTCCTGACTTTC
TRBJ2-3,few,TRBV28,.,CASSRTGTDTQYF,TGTGCCAGCAGTCGGACTGGCACAGATACGCAGTATTTT
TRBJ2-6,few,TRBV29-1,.,CSALRAGANVLTF,TGCAGCGCACTCCGGGCTGGGGCCAACGTCCTGACTTTC
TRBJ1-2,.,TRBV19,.,CASSANDPSKGYGYTF,TGTGCCAGTAGTGCCAACGACCCTTCTAAGGGCTATGGCTACACCTTC
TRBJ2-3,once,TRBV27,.,CASRSLARDTQYF,TGTGCCAGCAGGAGCCTAGCGAGAGATACGCAGTATTTT
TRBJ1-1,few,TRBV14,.,CASSQGGSITEAFF,TGTGCCAGCAGCCAAGGGGGTTCCATCACTGAAGCTTTCTTT
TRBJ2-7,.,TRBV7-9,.,CASSQSYTGHEQYF,TGTGCCAGCAGCCAATCATACACAGGGCACGAGCAGTACTTC
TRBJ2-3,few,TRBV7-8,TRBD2,CASSISGYSTDTQYF,TGTGCCAGCAGCATTAGCGGGTATAGCACAGATACGCAGTATTTT
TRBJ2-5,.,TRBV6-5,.,CASSYSGNQETQYF,TGTGCCAGCAGTTACTCGGGGAACCAAGAGACCCAGTACTTC
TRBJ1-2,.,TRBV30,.,CAWLGQNYGYTF,TGTGCCTGGCTCGGACAGAACTATGGCTACACCTTC
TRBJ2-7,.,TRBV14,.,CASSLYEQYF,TGTGCCAGCAGCCTATACGAGCAGTACTTC
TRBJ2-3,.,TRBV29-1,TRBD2,CSVDSGGLGDTQYF,TGCAGCGTTGATAGCGGGGGGCTGGGAGATACGCAGTATTTT
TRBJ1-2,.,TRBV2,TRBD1,CASNRQGDGYTF,TGTGCCAGCAATAGACAGGGGGATGGCTACACCTTC
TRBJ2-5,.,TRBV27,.,CASSLSANRQETQYF,TGTGCCAGCAGTTTATCCGCTAACCGGCAAGAGACCCAGTACTTC
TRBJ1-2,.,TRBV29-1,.,CSVDIGEGYTF,TGCAGCGTTGATATTGGGGAGGGCTACACCTTC
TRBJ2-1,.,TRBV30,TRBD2,CACTLDGLDYNEQFF,TGTGCCTGCACGTTGGACGGACTAGACTACAATGAGCAGTTCTTC
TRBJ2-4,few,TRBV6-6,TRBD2,CASRGLAEGYF,TGTGCCAGCAGGGGACTAGCAGAGGGGTACTTC
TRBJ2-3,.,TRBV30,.,CAWRMGGTDTQYF,TGTGCCTGGAGAATGGGGGGCACAGATACGCAGTATTTT
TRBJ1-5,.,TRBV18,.,CASSPHEPPPGHQPQHF,TGTGCCAGCTCACCCCACGAGCCCCCCCCAGGGCATCAGCCCCAGCATTTT
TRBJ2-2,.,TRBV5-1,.,CASSLDPRTGELFF,TGCGCCAGCAGCTTGGATCCGAGGACCGGGGAGCTGTTTTTT
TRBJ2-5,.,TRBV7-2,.,CASSPPGAQETQYF,TGTGCCAGCAGCCCTCCGGGGGCCCAAGAGACCCAGTACTTC
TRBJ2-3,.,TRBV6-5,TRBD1,CASKGTGGTDTQYF,TGTGCCAGCAAAGGGACAGGGGGCACAGATACGCAGTATTTT
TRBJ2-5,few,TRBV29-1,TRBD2,CSVFKREAFETQYF,TGCAGCGTATTTAAGCGGGAAGCTTTCGAGACCCAGTACTTC
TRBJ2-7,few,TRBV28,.,CASSPRDLRRHEQYF,TGTGCCAGCAGCCCTCGGGACCTCAGGCGGCACGAGCAGTACTTC
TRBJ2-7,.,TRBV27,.,CASSLSTPKGEQYF,TGTGCCAGCAGTTTATCTACCCCGAAGGGCGAGCAGTACTTC
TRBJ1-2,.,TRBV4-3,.,CASSHPLSRDGYTF,TGCGCCAGCAGCCATCCCCTATCGAGGGATGGCTACACCTTC
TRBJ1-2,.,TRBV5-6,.,CASRGRLYYGYTF,TGTGCCAGCAGGGGCCGGCTCTACTATGGCTACACCTTC
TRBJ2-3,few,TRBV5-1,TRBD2,CASSWGLAGTSTDTQYF,TGCGCCAGCAGCTGGGGACTAGCGGGGACTAGCACAGATACGCAGTATTTT
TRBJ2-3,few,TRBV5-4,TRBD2,CASSLRLAGTDTQYF,TGTGCCAGCAGCTTGCGGCTAGCGGGGACAGATACGCAGTATTTT
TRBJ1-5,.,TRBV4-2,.,CASSLDIGQPQHF,TGTGCCAGCAGCCTGGACATCGGCCAGCCCCAGCATTTT
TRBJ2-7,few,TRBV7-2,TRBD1,CASSSGTVYEQYF,TGTGCCAGCAGCTCCGGGACAGTCTACGAGCAGTACTTC
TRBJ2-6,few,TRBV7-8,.,CASSHIGGTGANVLTF,TGTGCCAGCAGCCATATTGGCGGGACCGGGGCCAACGTCCTGACTTTC
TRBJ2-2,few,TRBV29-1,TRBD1,CSVRDRLNTGELFF,TGCAGCGTTCGGGACAGACTGAACACCGGGGAGCTGTTTTTT
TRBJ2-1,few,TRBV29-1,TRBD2,CSAGGLAGGMDEQFF,TGCAGCGCCGGGGGACTAGCGGGGGGCATGGATGAGCAGTTCTTC
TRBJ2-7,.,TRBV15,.,CATSPWQAISYEQYF,TGTGCCACCTCCCCCTGGCAGGCGATCTCCTACGAGCAGTACTTC
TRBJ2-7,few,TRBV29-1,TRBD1,CSARGLGTGWRYEQYF,TGCAGCGCCCGAGGGCTAGGGACAGGGTGGAGGTACGAGCAGTACTTC
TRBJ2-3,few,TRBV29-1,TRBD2,CSVAFLAGGSDTQYF,TGCAGCGTTGCGTTTTTAGCGGGGGGATCAGATACGCAGTATTTT
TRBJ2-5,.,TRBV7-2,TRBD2,CASSPGLAGVGQTQYF,TGTGCCAGCAGCCCGGGACTAGCGGGAGTAGGGCAGACCCAGTACTTC
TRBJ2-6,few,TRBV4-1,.,CASSQEVDLLLSGANVLTF,TGCGCCAGCAGCCAAGAAGTGGACCTATTGCTCTCTGGGGCCAACGTCCTGACTTTC
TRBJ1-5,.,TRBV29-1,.,CSVQVVNQPQHF,TGCAGCGTTCAGGTTGTTAATCAGCCCCAGCATTTT
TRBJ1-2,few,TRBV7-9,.,CASSLEGGRRHGYTF,TGTGCCAGCAGCTTAGAAGGCGGCCGAAGGCATGGCTACACCTTC
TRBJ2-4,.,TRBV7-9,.,CASSLEGGQGNIQYF,TGTGCCAGCAGCTTAGAAGGGGGGCAAGGAAACATTCAGTACTTC
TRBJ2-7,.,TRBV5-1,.,CASSLDGAYEQYF,TGCGCCAGCAGCTTGGACGGAGCCTACGAGCAGTACTTC
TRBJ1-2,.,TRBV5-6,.,CASSLAGLYGYTF,TGTGCCAGCAGCTTGGCAGGACTTTATGGCTACACCTTC
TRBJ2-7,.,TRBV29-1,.,CSVGAGGFRSSYEQYF,TGCAGCGTTGGCGCAGGGGGGTTTAGAAGCTCCTACGAGCAGTACTTC
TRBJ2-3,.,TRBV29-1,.,CSVGGTGRDTQYF,TGCAGCGTTGGTGGGACCGGGAGAGATACGCAGTATTTT
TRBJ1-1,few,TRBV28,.,CASSLYSGINTEAFF,TGTGCCAGCAGTTTATATTCAGGGATAAACACTGAAGCTTTCTTT
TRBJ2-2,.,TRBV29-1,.,CSVAKGTGELFF,TGCAGCGTTGCAAAAGGCACCGGGGAGCTGTTTTTT
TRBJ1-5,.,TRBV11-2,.,CASSQDQSRQPQHF,TGTGCCAGCAGCCAAGATCAATCCCGGCAGCCCCAGCATTTT
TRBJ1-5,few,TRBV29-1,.,CSGGKIKPQHF,TGCAGCGGAGGAAAGATTAAGCCCCAGCATTTT
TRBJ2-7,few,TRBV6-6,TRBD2,CASREGTTYEQYF,TGTGCCAGCAGAGAGGGGACTACGTACGAGCAGTACTTC
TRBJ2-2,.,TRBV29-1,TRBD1,CSVTPGQGVGELFF,TGCAGCGTTACCCCGGGACAGGGGGTCGGGGAGCTGTTTTTT
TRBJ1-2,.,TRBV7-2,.,CASSLGDSVRGYTF,TGTGCCAGCAGCTTAGGTGACAGTGTCAGGGGCTACACCTTC
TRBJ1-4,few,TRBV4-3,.,CASSPGFGAGEKLFF,TGCGCCAGCAGTCCGGGATTTGGGGCAGGGGAAAAACTGTTTTTT
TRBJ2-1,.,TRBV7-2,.,CASSSGALGEQFF,TGTGCCAGCAGCTCGGGGGCTTTGGGTGAGCAGTTCTTC
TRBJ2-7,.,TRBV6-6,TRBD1,CASSYQGQGYEQYF,TGTGCCAGCAGTTACCAGGGACAGGGCTACGAGCAGTACTTC
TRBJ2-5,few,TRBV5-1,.,CASSLSSEETQYF,TGCGCCAGCAGCTTGTCTAGCGAGGAGACCCAGTACTTC
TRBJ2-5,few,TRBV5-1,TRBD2,CASSFGTSGRAVETQYF,TGCGCCAGCAGCTTCGGGACTAGCGGGAGGGCCGTTGAGACCCAGTACTTC